The TCR beta chain described here comes from a study of CD8+ T cells in alopecia areata. V lost 8 bases to trimming and J lost 10 bases; unmatched junction nucleotides: 4. Germline values: CDR1 MGHDK, CDR2 SYGVNS. The CDR3 runs to 11 residues. The authors extracted RNA and reverse transcribed it into cDNA as the sequencing template. This table comes from immunoSEQ multiplex PCR, and its TCRdb copy is limited to in-frame clones, with some not included. The sample holds roughly 170,000 clones, roughly 50% seen once. Treatment denoted: oral pan-JAK inhibitor, 5-10 mg twice daily. The TCR was taken from a human donor with alopecia areata. The sequencing here drew on CD8+ T cells sorted from blood, taken at week 24, from a patient treated with tofacitinib. The rearrangement joins TRBV25-1 to TRBJ1-4, with 7 positions matching TRBD1. DNA of the CDR3: TGTGCCAGCGGGGACAGACCAAAACTGTTTTTT. It is translated as CASGDRPKLFF.